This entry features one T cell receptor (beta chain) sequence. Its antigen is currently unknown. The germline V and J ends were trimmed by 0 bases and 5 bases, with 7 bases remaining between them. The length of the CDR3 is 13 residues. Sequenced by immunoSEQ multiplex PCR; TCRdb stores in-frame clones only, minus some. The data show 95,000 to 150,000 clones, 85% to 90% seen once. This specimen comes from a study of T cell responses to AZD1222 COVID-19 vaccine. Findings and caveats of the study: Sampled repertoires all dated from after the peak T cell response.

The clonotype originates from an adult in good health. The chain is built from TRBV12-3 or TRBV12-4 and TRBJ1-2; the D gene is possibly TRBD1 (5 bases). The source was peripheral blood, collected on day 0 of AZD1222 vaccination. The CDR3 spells CASSLADRYGYTF. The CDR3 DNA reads TGTGCCAGCAGTTTAGCCGACAGATATGGCTACACCTTC.